The clone carrying this TCR beta chain was detected only once. Its antigen is still unknown. After removal of 3 bases from V and 5 bases from J, the junction contained 2 bases not matched to a gene. In germline, CDR1 is LNHDA, CDR2 SQIVND (reference sequence). CDR3 length: 13 amino acids. This sample was taken from a study of cytomegalovirus exposure and HLA in healthy donors. Study-wide results and limits: Previously analyzed data showed that most TCR beta V segments were productive at a frequency of about 87% or about 30%. TCR beta V- and J-gene trimming was later associated with a missense DCLRE1C variant.

Primers: 60 Vbeta forward and 13 Jbeta reverse. Some clones are missing from TCRdb's copy, which holds only in-frame ones; the method was immunoSEQ multiplex PCR. This table holds about 52,000 clones, about 57% found once. The source of this sequence is a human donor in good health. What was sequenced was PBMCs. V is TRBV19 and J is TRBJ1-2; 8 bases line up with TRBD1. CDR3 residues: CASSMTGEYGYTF. The CDR3 DNA reads as TGTGCCAGTAGTATGACAGGGGAATATGGCTACACCTTC.